The entry that follows covers one T cell receptor (beta chain) sequence. This specimen comes from a study of shared clonotypes between healthy human individuals. Study-wide context: Three plates were used per donor for CD4 naive, three for CD4 memory, two for CD8 naive and one for CD8 memory.

The run depth of the assay was deep. Authors' processing steps: ImmunoSEQ yielded junction-only sequences lacking quality scores, so filtering differed. Only in-frame clones appear in the TCRdb table, and some are missing; sequencing was by immunoSEQ multiplex PCR. V and J calls and clone size are those listed in that table; D and trimming were worked out from the DNA. The data contain just over 95,000 clones, 65% to 70% of them singletons. CDR1 is MGHDK, CDR2 SYGVNS, per germline. Trimming took 4 bases from V and 0 from J, leaving 10 bases between them. This CDR3 has 15 amino acids. The clonotype originates from a man aged 25 to 45 in good health. V usage is TRBV25-1 and J usage is TRBJ2-1, with D hard to call. Sample: memory CD8+ T cells sorted from blood. Subset specified: CD45RO+ cells pooled with CCR7-negative TemRA cells. This CDR3 is CASSAESSSYNEQFF. CDR3 DNA: TGTGCCAGCAGTGCCGAATCGAGCTCCTACAATGAGCAGTTCTTC.